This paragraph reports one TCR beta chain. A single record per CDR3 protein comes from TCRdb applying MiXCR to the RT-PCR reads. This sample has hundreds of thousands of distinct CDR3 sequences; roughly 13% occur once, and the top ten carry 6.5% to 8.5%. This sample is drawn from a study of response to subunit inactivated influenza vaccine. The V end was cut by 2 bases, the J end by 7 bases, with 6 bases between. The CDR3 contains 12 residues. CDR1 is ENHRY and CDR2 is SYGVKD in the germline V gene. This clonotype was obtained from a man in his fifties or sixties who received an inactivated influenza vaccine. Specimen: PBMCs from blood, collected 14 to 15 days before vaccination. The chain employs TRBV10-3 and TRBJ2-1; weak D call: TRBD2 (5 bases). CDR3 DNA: TGTGCCATCAGTGAGGCGGGTAATGAGCAGTTCTTC. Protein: CAISEAGNEQFF.